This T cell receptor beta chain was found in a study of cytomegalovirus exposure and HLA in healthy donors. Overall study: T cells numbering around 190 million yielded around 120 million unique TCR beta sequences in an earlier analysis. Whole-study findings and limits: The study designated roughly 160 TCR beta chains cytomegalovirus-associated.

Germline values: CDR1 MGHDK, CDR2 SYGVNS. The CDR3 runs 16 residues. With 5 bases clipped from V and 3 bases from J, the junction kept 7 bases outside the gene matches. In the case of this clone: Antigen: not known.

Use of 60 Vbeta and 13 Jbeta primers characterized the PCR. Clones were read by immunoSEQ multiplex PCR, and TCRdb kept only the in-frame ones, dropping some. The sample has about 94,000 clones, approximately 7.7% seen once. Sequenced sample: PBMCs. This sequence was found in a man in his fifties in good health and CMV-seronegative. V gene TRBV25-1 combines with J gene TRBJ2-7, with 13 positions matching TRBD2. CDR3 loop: CASSPARTSGSYEQYF. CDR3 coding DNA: TGTGCCAGCAGTCCCGCCCGGACTAGCGGGAGCTACGAGCAGTACTTC.